The 23 T cell receptor beta chains listed next were all sequenced from one sample in a study. TCRdb reanalysed the 5' RACE reads using MiXCR and keeps one entry per CDR3 protein. Here the sample spans tens of thousands of distinct CDR3 sequences, roughly 17% being singletons. Material for sequencing was naive CD4+ T cells sorted from blood. Subset defined: naive CD4+ T cells, CD4+CD45RA+CD25-. All receptors derive from a female donor with breast cancer.

This clonotype has only a few counts. The chain is built from TRBV6-1 and TRBJ2-1, with D perhaps being TRBD1 or TRBD2 (5 bases each). CDR3 length equals 15 residues. V was pared by 6 bases and J by 3 bases, with 15 bases between. Germline values: CDR1 MNHNS, CDR2 SASEGT. The CDR3 is CASRKAGAGYNEQFF. CDR3 bases: TGTGCCAGCAGAAAAGCCGGGGCAGGCTACAATGAGCAGTTCTTC.

Worth noting for this clonotype: One end of the junction is discordant with germline, which a read error may explain. The chain carries TRBV5-1 and TRBJ2-7, with 7 positions matching TRBD2. The CDR3 length is 14 residues. Germline values: CDR1 SGHRS, CDR2 YFSETQ. The CDR3 DNA follows: TGCGCCAGCAGCTGGGAGCGGGAACCATACGAGCAGCACTTC. This encodes CASSWEREPYEQHF. Full variable domain (rest looked up from reference TRBV5-1 and TRBJ2-7): KAGVTQTPRYLIKTRGQQVTLSCSPISGHRSVSWYQQTPGQGLQFLFEYFSETQRNKGNFPGRFSGRQFSNSRSEMNVSTLELGDSALYLCASSWEREPYEQHFGPGTRLTVT.

This clonotype has a handful of counts. The junction does not match germline at one end; this may be a read error. The rearrangement uses TRBV14 and TRBJ2-3; D ambiguous. The CDR3 is made up of 13 amino acids. Germline loops: CDR1 SGHDN, CDR2 FVKESK. CDR3 in DNA: TGCGCCAGCAGCCAATCCTCTGGAGATACGCAGTATTTT. Its protein product is CASSQSSGDTQYF.

Ten or more counts support this clonotype. The gene calls are TRBV12-3 or TRBV12-4 and TRBJ1-2; no reliable D call. V was clipped by 6 bases and J by 8 bases, with 13 bases between them. The CDR3 is 12 amino acids. DNA for the CDR3: TGTGCCAGCAGCAAGGGTGTGCGAGGCTACACCTTC. Translated, it gives CASSKGVRGYTF.

The chain has TRBV11-1 and TRBJ2-1; TRBD2 is a possible D gene (5 bases). The V end lost 2 bases, the J end lost 6 bases, and 11 bases lay between the germline ends. CDR1 is SGHAT and CDR2 is FQDESV in the germline V gene (reference sequence). The CDR3 is made up of 14 amino acids. The CDR3, as DNA: TGTGCCAGCAGCTTAAGGCTAGAGGGCAATGAGCAGTTCTTC. Protein sequence: CASSLRLEGNEQFF.

This clonotype has just a few counts. V and J are TRBV28 and TRBJ2-3, with TRBD2 matching over 10 bases. CDR3 length: 15 amino acids. Germline V gene data show CDR1 as MDHEN and CDR2 as SYDVKM. The junction had 6 bases not matched to a gene; V was cut back by 8 bases and J by 1 base. CDR3 protein: CASQLAGSGTDTQYF. The DNA for the CDR3 is TGTGCCAGCCAACTAGCGGGATCTGGCACAGATACGCAGTATTTT.

The chain couples TRBV20-1 to TRBJ2-1, with TRBD1 identical over 8 bases. Germline V CDR1 and CDR2: DFQATT, SNEGSKA (reference sequence). This CDR3 is built from 12 residues. The CDR3, as DNA: TGCAGAGCCGAGGACAGGGTCAATGAGCAGTTCTTC. This translates into CRAEDRVNEQFF.

Comment on this clonotype: A junction end diverges from the germline sequence, so it may reflect a read error. J is TRBJ2-2 and V is TRBV5-1, with TRBD2 matching 10 bases. The CDR3 covers 15 residues. The germline gives CDR1 SGHRS, CDR2 YFSETQ. CDR3: CASSRAGGDTGGLFF. Written as DNA, the CDR3 is TGCGCCAGCAGCAGAGCGGGAGGGGACACCGGGGGGCTGTTTTTT. The whole variable domain, remainder taken from reference TRBV5-1 and TRBJ2-2, is KAGVTQTPRYLIKTRGQQVTLSCSPISGHRSVSWYQQTPGQGLQFLFEYFSETQRNKGNFPGRFSGRQFSNSRSEMNVSTLELGDSALYLCASSRAGGDTGGLFFGEGSRLTVL.

This clonotype occurred a few times. The rearrangement joins TRBV5-1 to TRBJ2-3; 13 bases are a match to TRBD2. CDR1 and CDR2 (germline): SGHRS, YFSETQ. The V and J ends lost 1 base and 4 bases, in that order; junction bases with no gene match: 0. The CDR3 consists of 15 residues. The CDR3 coding sequence is TGCGCCAGCAGCTTGACTAGCGGGAGGGCAGATACGCAGTATTTT. Protein sequence: CASSLTSGRADTQYF.

This clonotype was recorded at least ten times. This rearrangement joins TRBV7-2 to TRBJ2-7; tentatively, D is TRBD2 (6 bases). CDR3 size: 15 residues. CDR1 and CDR2 (germline): SGHTA, FQGNSA. Trimming removed 5 bases at V and 2 bases at J, with 16 bases between. In nucleotides, the CDR3 is TGTGCCAGCAGCACCCCCCGCGGGGCAGCCTACGAGCAGTACTTC. This gives the protein CASSTPRGAAYEQYF.

Of note for this clonotype: A much more abundant neighbour one base away suggests this may be a read error. The rearrangement links TRBV6-1 to TRBJ2-1, with no clear D. Germline V gene data show CDR1 as MNHNS and CDR2 as SASEGT. There are 12 residues in the CDR3. CDR3 nucleotide sequence: TGTGCCAGCCGAATTTCCGCCAATGCGCAGTTCTTC. This translates into CASRISANAQFF.

Concerning this clonotype: Just one base apart from a much larger clone, this may be a read error. The chain recombines TRBV6-2 or TRBV6-3 with TRBJ2-3; D might be TRBD1 (6 bases). This CDR3 contains 12 residues. The germline gives CDR1 MNHEY, CDR2 SVGEGT. CDR3 sequence reads: CASSYKGDTLYF. CDR3 nucleotide sequence: TGTGCCAGCAGTTACAAGGGGGATACGCTGTATTTT.

This chain joins TRBV20-1 and TRBJ1-4; no clear D. This CDR3 spans 16 amino acids. The V end lost 0 bases, the J end lost 0 bases, and 11 bases lay between the germline ends. The germline gives CDR1 DFQATT, CDR2 SNEGSKA (reference sequence). Here the CDR3 reads CSARDRTVATNEKLFF. The CDR3 DNA reads TGCAGTGCTAGAGACCGGACGGTTGCAACTAATGAAAAACTGTTTTTT.

Concerning this clonotype itself: An end of the junction differs from the germline gene, which may be a read error. This chain's CDR3 is CASIPGGTRERFF. In DNA, the CDR3 is TGTGCCAGCATCCCGGGGGGAACGCGCGAGCGGTTCTTC. This sequence joins TRBV12-3 or TRBV12-4 and TRBJ2-1; 7 bases are shared with TRBD2. The CDR3 is 13 amino acids.

This clonotype occurred many times. The rearrangement joins TRBV7-2 to TRBJ1-2; no clear D gene. The V gene lost 1 base and the J gene lost 6 bases, with 6 bases spanning the gap. This CDR3 is 12 amino acids long. Germline lookup yields CDR1 SGHTA and CDR2 FQGNSA. This CDR3 reads CASSLDGDGYTF. CDR3 coding DNA: TGTGCCAGCAGCTTAGACGGGGATGGCTACACCTTC.

This clonotype was seen a handful of times. The V gene is TRBV4-1, the J gene TRBJ1-1; TRBD1 aligns across 8 bases. Trimming removed 4 bases from V and 9 bases from J; junction bases left unmatched: 10. This CDR3 is built from 14 residues. Germline V gene sequence: CDR1 MGHRA, CDR2 YSYEKL. This CDR3 reads CASSPIRQGRKAFF. DNA for the CDR3: TGCGCCAGCAGCCCGATCAGACAGGGGAGAAAAGCTTTCTTT.

The J gene is TRBJ2-7, the V gene TRBV7-3; 7 bases align to TRBD1. Trimming at V came to 5 bases and at J to 5 bases, leaving 6 bases not matched to a gene. CDR1 is SGHTA and CDR2 is FQGTGA in the germline V gene. The CDR3 length is 13 residues. The CDR3: CASSAGTAHEQYF. The CDR3 DNA is TGTGCCAGCAGCGCCGGGACAGCGCACGAGCAGTACTTC.

This clonotype has ten or more counts. The chain links TRBV27 to TRBJ1-6, with a weak D call TRBD1 (5 bases). The CDR3 covers 13 residues. The ends were cut back, 5 bases at V and 6 bases at J, with 8 bases in the middle. Per germline, CDR1 MNHEY and CDR2 SMNVEV (reference sequence). CDR3 region: CASSEGRNSPLHF. The CDR3 DNA follows: TGTGCCAGCAGTGAGGGGCGTAATTCACCCCTCCACTTT.

This chain links TRBV5-5 with TRBJ2-1; possibly TRBD1 or TRBD2 for D (5 bases each). The V end lost 3 bases, the J end lost 8 bases, and 18 bases lay between the germline ends. This CDR3 contains 15 residues. Germline V lookup: CDR1 SGHKS, CDR2 YYEKEE (reference sequence). In DNA, the CDR3 is TGTGCCAGCAGCTCCCGGGACCCTAATTACGATGAGCAGTTCTTC. Its protein is CASSSRDPNYDEQFF. Using reference TRBV5-5 and TRBJ2-1 for the parts outside the CDR3, the full variable domain is DAGVTQSPTHLIKTRGQQVTLRCSPISGHKSVSWYQQVLGQGPQFIFQYYEKEERGRGNFPDRFSARQFPNYSSELNVNALLLGDSALYLCASSSRDPNYDEQFFGPGTRLTVL.

This clonotype was recorded many times. V gene TRBV7-6 combines with J gene TRBJ2-1, with a weak D call TRBD1 (5 bases). CDR3 length: 14 residues. The germline gives CDR1 SGHVS, CDR2 FNYEAQ. The V and J ends lost 5 bases and 5 bases respectively, with 13 bases between them. The CDR3 nucleotides are TGTGCCAGCAGCCCGCGCGACAGTAACAATGAGCAGTTCTTC. Translated: CASSPRDSNNEQFF.

Concerning this clonotype itself: A much larger clone lies a single base off, so this may be a read error. The chain is built from TRBV5-1 and TRBJ2-5; D gene unclear. The germline V gene encodes CDR1 SGHRS and CDR2 YFSETQ. This CDR3 is built from 13 residues. CDR3 protein: CASYEGYQGTQYF. CDR3 sequence (DNA): TGCGCCAGCTATGAAGGTTATCAAGGGACCCAGTACTTC.

The sample holds a few counts of this clonotype. V and J are TRBV20-1 and TRBJ2-2; the D gene is possibly TRBD1 (6 bases). The CDR3 extends over 15 amino acids. Looked up from germline, CDR1 is DFQATT and CDR2 is SNEGSKA (reference sequence). V lost 0 bases and J 6 bases, leaving 14 bases between the germline ends. The CDR3 is CSAREAGVSAGELFF. CDR3 coding DNA: TGCAGTGCTAGAGAGGCAGGGGTATCTGCCGGGGAGCTGTTTTTT.

The chain combines TRBV11-2 with TRBJ2-1; D gene ambiguous. This CDR3 is 16 amino acids long. V was clipped by 4 bases and J by 0 bases, with 13 bases between them. Germline-derived CDR1 and CDR2 are SGHAT and FQNNGV. CDR3 in amino acids: CASSYPVGNSYNEQFF. CDR3 nucleotide sequence: TGTGCCAGCAGCTACCCAGTGGGAAACTCCTACAATGAGCAGTTCTTC. Full variable domain (missing parts from reference TRBV11-2 and TRBJ2-1): EAGVAQSPRYKIIEKRQSVAFWCNPISGHATLYWYQQILGQGPKLLIQFQNNGVVDDSQLPKDRFSAERLKGVDSTLKIQPAKLEDSAVYLCASSYPVGNSYNEQFFGPGTRLTVL.